The 15 T cell receptor beta chains below come from one sample, sequenced in a study of T cell clonality in common variable immunodeficiency. The protocol was immunoSEQ multiplex PCR, while the TCRdb copy is restricted to in-frame clones and leaves out a portion. In total the sample includes about 39,000 clones, none of them seen once. Sequencing was carried out using peripheral blood mononuclear cells. These TCRs come from a person between 18 and 75 years old in good health.

This clone appeared many times. The CDR3 end is not reached by the read, which stops 3 residues before it; the germline J gene fills it in. V usage is TRBV2 and J usage is TRBJ1-2; D unclear. The V gene's germline CDR1 is SNHLY and CDR2 FYNNEI. CDR3 length equals 11 residues. V gave up 0 bases and J gave up 7 bases, with 3 bases separating them. CDR3 amino acids: CASSEAAGYTF. The covered CDR3 bases are TGTGCCAGCAGTGAAGCAGCTGGC.

This clone was seen ten or more times. CDR3 sequence reads: CASSWGTTSSYEQFF. The part of the CDR3 DNA that was read is TGCGCCAGCAGCTGGGGGACTACCTCTAGCTATGAG. The chain couples TRBV5-1 to TRBJ2-1, with 7 bases matching TRBD2. Coverage ceases 3 residues before the CDR3 finishes, and the germline J gene fills in the end. This CDR3 contains 15 residues. V dropped 3 bases and J dropped 8; count of bases not matched to a gene: 11. Germline loops: CDR1 SGHRS, CDR2 YFSETQ.

Ten or more counts support this clone. The CDR3 end falls 3 residues outside the read, so it is completed with the germline J gene. The chain links TRBV12-3 or TRBV12-4 to TRBJ2-7; the D gene is possibly TRBD2 (5 bases). This CDR3 has 17 residues. The germline V and J ends were trimmed by 2 bases and 1 base, with 18 bases remaining between them. Here the CDR3 reads CASSLKVPSSSSYEQYF. Partial CDR3 DNA: TGTGCCAGCAGTTTAAAGGTCCCTAGCAGTTCATCCTACGAG.

This clone was picked up many times. The read terminates 3 residues ahead of where the CDR3 ends, so the germline J gene completes it. The rearrangement links TRBV20-1 to TRBJ2-2, with D tentatively TRBD1 (5 bases). CDR3 length: 16 residues. Germline V lookup: CDR1 DFQATT, CDR2 SNEGSKA (reference sequence). The sequenced part of the CDR3 DNA is TGCAGTGCTAGCCCCGGGTTACTACCTGGGGCCAACGTG. Encoded protein: CSASPGLLPGANV. The full CDR3 reads CSASPGLLPGANVLFF.

In its sample, this clone was seen many times. The read stops 3 residues short of the end of the CDR3; the missing end is completed from the germline J gene. The chain recombines TRBV29-1 with TRBJ2-7; 7 bases map to TRBD2. This CDR3 has 13 amino acids. Trimming removed 5 bases from V and 6 bases from J; junction bases left unmatched: 10. CDR1 SQVTM and CDR2 ANQGSEA come from the germline V gene. CDR3 DNA, as far as it was read: TGCAGCGTTCGACTAGCTCAGGTGAGCGAG. This encodes CSVRLAQVSE. The whole CDR3 protein is CSVRLAQVSEQYF.

This clone was counted at least ten times. The read halts 3 residues ahead of the CDR3 end, with the missing end drawn from the germline J gene. This chain connects TRBV5-4 to TRBJ2-2, with 7 bases fitting TRBD2. Germline CDR1 SGHNT, CDR2 YYREEE (reference sequence). The J segment lost 1 base and the V segment lost 9 bases, leaving 3 bases of the junction unmatched. The CDR3 has 13 residues. Incomplete CDR3 DNA: TGTGCCACGGGGGGATTGAACACCGGGGAG. Encoded protein: CATGGLNTGE. The CDR3 in its entirety is CATGGLNTGELFF.

In its sample, this clone was seen many times. Sequencing ends 3 residues short of the CDR3 end; the germline J gene provides the rest. This chain uses TRBV30 with TRBJ1-2; tentative D call: TRBD1 (6 bases). This CDR3 spans 13 amino acids. The V and J ends lost 2 bases and 3 bases respectively, with 10 bases between them. Germline V gene sequence: CDR1 GTSNPN, CDR2 SVGIG (reference sequence). The CDR3 bases that were read are TGTGCCTGGAGTAGGGGGATATACTATGGC. It specifies CAWSRGIYYG. The full CDR3 is CAWSRGIYYGYTF.

This clone has at least ten counts. The CDR3 is cut off 3 residues early in the read; its end comes from the germline J gene. The genes are TRBV7-2 and TRBJ1-4; 9 positions match TRBD1. The CDR3 has 14 residues. The germline V gene encodes CDR1 SGHTA and CDR2 FQGNSA. Trimming took 5 bases from V and 8 from J; bases not matched to a gene: 6. The CDR3 reads CASSPGTGNEKLFF. CDR3 DNA (partial): TGTGCCAGCAGCCCTGGGACAGGGAACGAAAAA. The entire variable domain, with the rest obtained from reference TRBV7-2 and TRBJ1-4, is as follows: GAGVSQSPSNKVTEKGKDVELRCDPISGHTALYWYRQSLGQGLEFLIYFQGNSAPDKSGLPSDRFSAERTGGSVSTLTIQRTQQEDSAVYLCASSPGTGNEKLFFGSGTQLSVL.

In the case of this clone: The CDR3 is cut off 3 residues early in the read; its end comes from the germline J gene. The chain employs TRBV18 and TRBJ2-7; TRBD1 might be the D (6 bases). Germline lookup yields CDR1 KGHSH and CDR2 LQKENI. Trimming left V 4 bases short and J 1 base short, with 11 bases between. This CDR3 has 14 amino acids. Incomplete CDR3 DNA: TGTGCCAGCTCACAAGAACAGGGTTCCTACGAG. This encodes CASSQEQGSYE. From start to end, the CDR3 is CASSQEQGSYEQYF.

This clone appeared a few times. Read coverage stops 3 residues before the CDR3 terminus; the germline J gene supplies the remainder. The rearrangement joins TRBV10-2 to TRBJ2-2, with a possible D match to TRBD1 (5 bases). CDR3 length: 15 amino acids. Germline CDR1 reads WSHSY; CDR2 reads SAAADI. CDR3 DNA (partial): TGCGCCAGCTCCCACCGTAGGGGTGGTTATGAAAAG. Translation gives CASSHRRGGYEK. The whole CDR3 is CASSHRRGGYEKLFF.

Turning to this clone: The read stops 3 residues short of the end of the CDR3; the missing end is completed from the germline J gene. This chain joins TRBV11-2 and TRBJ2-1; TRBD2 aligns across 9 bases. The CDR3 has 13 amino acids. Per the germline V gene, CDR1 is SGHAT and CDR2 is FQNNGV. J lost 4 bases, V lost 11 bases, and 6 bases had no gene match. The part of the CDR3 DNA that was read is TGTGCCTCCCGGACTAGCGAGTACAATGAG. It encodes CASRTSEYNE. The whole CDR3 reads CASRTSEYNEQFF.

Judged by abundance, this clone is medium-sized. The read ends 3 residues early relative to the CDR3; the germline J gene fills the gap. This sequence joins TRBV20-1 and TRBJ2-3; 14 nucleotides align to TRBD2. This CDR3 region has 16 residues. Germline lookup yields CDR1 DFQATT and CDR2 SNEGSKA (reference sequence). With V trimmed by 4 bases and J by 3 bases, 6 bases remained unmatched. The CDR3 loop reads CSAKGLAGVFTDTQYF. The CDR3 DNA, read in part, is TGCAGTGCTAAGGGACTAGCGGGAGTTTTTACAGATACG.

This clone was recorded many times. The CDR3 end falls 3 residues outside the read, so it is completed with the germline J gene. Different DNA sequences within this sample yield the same CDR3. The chain uses TRBV6-1 and TRBJ2-3, with D hard to call. Per germline, CDR1 MNHNS and CDR2 SASEGT. The CDR3 consists of 15 residues. The V end was cut by 2 bases, the J end by 7 bases, with 16 bases between. The CDR3 DNA, read in part, is TGTGCCAGCAGTGAAATTTTTGAGGCAGGAAATACG. It is translated as CASSEIFEAGNT. The whole CDR3 sequence reads CASSEIFEAGNTQYF.

Many counts were recorded for this clone. The sequence runs out 3 residues before the end of the CDR3; the remainder is reconstructed from the germline J gene. The genes are TRBV18 and TRBJ2-7; tentatively, D is TRBD1 (6 bases). The CDR3 extends over 14 amino acids. Germline lookup yields CDR1 KGHSH and CDR2 LQKENI. V lost 2 bases, J lost 3 bases, and 11 bases lay in between. Here the CDR3 reads CASSPRGQIYEQYF. The covered CDR3 bases are TGTGCCAGCTCACCAAGGGGACAAATCTACGAG.

This clone turned up a few times. The read gets to within 3 residues of the CDR3 end, and the germline J gene fills in the rest. The chain has TRBV18 and TRBJ1-2; 7 bases are a match to TRBD1. Looked up from germline, CDR1 is KGHSH and CDR2 is LQKENI. This CDR3 is 13 amino acids long. This CDR3 reads CASSPGQIYDYTF. Incomplete CDR3 DNA: TGTGCCAGCTCACCGGGACAGATCTACGAC.